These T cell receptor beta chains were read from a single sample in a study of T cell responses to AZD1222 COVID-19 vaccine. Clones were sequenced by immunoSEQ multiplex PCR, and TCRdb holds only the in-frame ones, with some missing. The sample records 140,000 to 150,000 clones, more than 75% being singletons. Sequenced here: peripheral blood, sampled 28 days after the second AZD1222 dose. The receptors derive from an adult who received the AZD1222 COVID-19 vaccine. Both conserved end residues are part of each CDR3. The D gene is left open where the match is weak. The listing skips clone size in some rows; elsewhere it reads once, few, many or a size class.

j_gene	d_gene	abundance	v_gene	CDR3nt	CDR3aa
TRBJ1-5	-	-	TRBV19	TGTGCCAGCCGGGGACAAGGGAATCTTGGCAATCAGCCCCAGCATTTT	CASRGQGNLGNQPQHF
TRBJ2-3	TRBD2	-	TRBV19	TGTGCCAGTAGCCGGGCTAGCGGGGGTGGCACAGATACGCAGTATTTT	CASSRASGGGTDTQYF
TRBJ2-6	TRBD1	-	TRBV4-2	TGTGCCAGCAGCCCGATTACAGGGGAAGCCCGCTCTGGGGCCAACGTCCTGACTTTC	CASSPITGEARSGANVLTF
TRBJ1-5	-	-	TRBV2	TGTGCCAGCAGGTTGTGGGGGCGGCAGCCCCAGCATTTT	CASRLWGRQPQHF
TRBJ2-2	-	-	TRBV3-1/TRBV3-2	TGTGCCAGCAGCCCGACAACGAACACCGGGGAGCTGTTTTTT	CASSPTTNTGELFF
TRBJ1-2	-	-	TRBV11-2	TGTGCCAGCAGCTTAGTAGACGGTCGGGGCTACACCTTC	CASSLVDGRGYTF
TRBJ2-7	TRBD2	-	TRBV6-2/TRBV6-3	TGTGCCAGCAGCCGGTTAAAGGGACTAGCGGTCAACTACGAGCAGTACTTC	CASSRLKGLAVNYEQYF
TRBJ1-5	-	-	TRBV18	TGTGCCAGCTCTCGTGAGGGTCAGCCCCAGCATTTT	CASSREGQPQHF
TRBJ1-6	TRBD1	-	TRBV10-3	TGTGCCATCAGTGGGACAGGGGGTCCTAGCTCCTATAATTCACCCCTCCACTTT	CAISGTGGPSSYNSPLHF
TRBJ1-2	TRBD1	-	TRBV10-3	TGTGCCATCAGGACAGGGATAGGCTACACCTTC	CAIRTGIGYTF
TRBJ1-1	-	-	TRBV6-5	TGTGCCAGCAGGGGGAATTCGGAACGAACTGAAGCTTTCTTT	CASRGNSERTEAFF
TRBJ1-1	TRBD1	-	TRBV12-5	TGTGCTAGTGGGGATACAGGGGGCTACACTGAAGCTTTCTTT	CASGDTGGYTEAFF
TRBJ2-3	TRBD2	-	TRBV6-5	TGTGCCAGCAGTTCTCTAGCGGGAGGAAGCACAGATACGCAGTATTTT	CASSSLAGGSTDTQYF
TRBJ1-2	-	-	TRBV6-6	TGTGCCAGCAGTTACTCCGCAGGGGAGGAAATCGATGGCTACACCTTC	CASSYSAGEEIDGYTF
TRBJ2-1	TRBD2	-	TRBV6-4	TGTGCCAGCAGTGTCCGAGGCGGGGGGGGTGAGCAGTTCTTC	CASSVRGGGGEQFF
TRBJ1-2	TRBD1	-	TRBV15	TGTGCCACCAGCAGAGATCTCGGACAGGGCCTCTATGGCTACACCTTC	CATSRDLGQGLYGYTF
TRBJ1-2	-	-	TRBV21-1	TGTGCCAGCAGCAAAGTATCCTCGGCCTATGGCTACACCTTC	CASSKVSSAYGYTF
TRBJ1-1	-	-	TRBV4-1	TGCGCCAGCAGCCAAGCGACTAACACTGAAGCTTTCTTT	CASSQATNTEAFF
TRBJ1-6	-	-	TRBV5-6	TGTGCCAGCAGCTTGAATTGGGCAGCACCCCTCCACTTT	CASSLNWAAPLHF
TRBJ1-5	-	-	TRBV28	TGTGCCAGCAGTTTACTCGGGGGGAGGCAGCCCCAGCATTTT	CASSLLGGRQPQHF
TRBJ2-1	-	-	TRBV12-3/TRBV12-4	TGTGCCAGCAGTTCATCGGACGTGTCGCAGTTCTTC	CASSSSDVSQFF
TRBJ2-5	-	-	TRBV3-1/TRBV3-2	TGTGCCAGCAGCCAAGATAGGATCGGGGGTCAAGAGACCCAGTACTTC	CASSQDRIGGQETQYF
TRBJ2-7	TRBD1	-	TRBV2	TGTGCCAGCCAGAGGGATGAGACAGGGGATACAAGCGAGCAGTACTTC	CASQRDETGDTSEQYF
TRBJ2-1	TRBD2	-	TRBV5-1	TGCGCCAGCAGGCGACTAGCGGCTAATGAGCAGTTCTTC	CASRRLAANEQFF
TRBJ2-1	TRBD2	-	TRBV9	TGTGCCAGCAGCCCCCGACTAGCGGGAGGACTCAATGAGCAGTTCTTC	CASSPRLAGGLNEQFF
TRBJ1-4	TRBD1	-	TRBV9	TGTGCCAGCAGCCCACAGACAGGGTTCGATGAAAAACTGTTTTTT	CASSPQTGFDEKLFF
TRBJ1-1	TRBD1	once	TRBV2	TGTGCCAGCAGTGGAAAGCCGGGACAGGGTAATGTCATGAACACTGAAGCTTTCTTT	CASSGKPGQGNVMNTEAFF
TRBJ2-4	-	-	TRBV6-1	TGTGCCAGCAGTGAAGGAGACCTAGCCAAAAACATTCAGTACTTC	CASSEGDLAKNIQYF
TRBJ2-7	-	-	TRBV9	TGTGCCAGCAGCGTAGGGGGGGCCGTCACCTACGAGCAGTACTTC	CASSVGGAVTYEQYF
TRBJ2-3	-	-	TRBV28	TGTGCCAGCAGTTTAGCGGGACCCCTAGGGAGAGATACGCAGTATTTT	CASSLAGPLGRDTQYF
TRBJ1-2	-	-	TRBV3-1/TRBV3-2	TGTGCCAGCAGCCAAAAGTCGACCGGCGGGGGCTACACCTTC	CASSQKSTGGGYTF
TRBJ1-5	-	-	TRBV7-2	TGTGCCAGCAGCTTAATCCAGGGGTGGGATCAGCCCCAGCATTTT	CASSLIQGWDQPQHF
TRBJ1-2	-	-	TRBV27	TGTGCCAGCGGCAGGGGAACAGGGAAAACTAACTATGGCTACACCTTC	CASGRGTGKTNYGYTF
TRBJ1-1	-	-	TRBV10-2	TGCGCCAGCAGTGATGCGCAGGGTGCCAACACTGAAGCTTTCTTT	CASSDAQGANTEAFF
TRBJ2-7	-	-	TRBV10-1	TGCGCCAGCAGTGAGTCGGGAGCGGTGAAGCGGCAGTACTTC	CASSESGAVKRQYF
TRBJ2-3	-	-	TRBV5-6	TGTGCCAGCAGCTTTTCTCGGACAGATACGCAGTATTTT	CASSFSRTDTQYF
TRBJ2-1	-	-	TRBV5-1	TGCGCCAGCAGCCCGTACGACTCATACAATGAGCAGTTCTTC	CASSPYDSYNEQFF
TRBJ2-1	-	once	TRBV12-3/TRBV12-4	TGTGCCAGCAGTTTCACTTCGTCTCCTGAGCAGTTCTTC	CASSFTSSPEQFF
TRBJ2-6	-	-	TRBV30	TGTGCCTGGAGTGTAGTCCCGAACCCGAGAGGGGCCAACGTCCTGACTTTC	CAWSVVPNPRGANVLTF
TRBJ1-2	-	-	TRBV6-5	TGTGCCAGCAGTTACTCAGGGCAGTACTATGGCTACACCTTC	CASSYSGQYYGYTF
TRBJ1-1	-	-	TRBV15	TGTGCCACCAGCAGACAGGCAGGGCTCACTGAAGCTTTCTTT	CATSRQAGLTEAFF
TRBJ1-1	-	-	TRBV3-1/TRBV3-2	TGTGCCAGCAGCCAAGGAAATTTAGCGGAAGCTTTCTTT	CASSQGNLAEAFF
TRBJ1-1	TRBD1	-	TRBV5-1	TGCGCCAGCAGCTTGGGTCCAGAGGGGGCTAGCACTGAAGCTTTCTTT	CASSLGPEGASTEAFF
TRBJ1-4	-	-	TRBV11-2	TGTGCCAGCAGCTCCCCTAGGGGGGAAAAACTGTTTTTT	CASSSPRGEKLFF
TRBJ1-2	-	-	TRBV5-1	TGCGCCAGCAGCCCCTCCCCAGGGGCTGTCTATGGCTACACCTTC	CASSPSPGAVYGYTF
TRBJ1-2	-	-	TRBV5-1	TGCGCCAGCAGCCTAGGGGAGACCACGGTCCGTGGCTACACCTTC	CASSLGETTVRGYTF
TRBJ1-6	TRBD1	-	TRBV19	TGTGCCAGTAGTACGACAGGGCACTCACCCCTCCACTTT	CASSTTGHSPLHF
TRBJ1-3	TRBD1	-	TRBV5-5	TGTGCCAGCAGACCGGGACAGGGGGCCAGTTACACCATATATTTT	CASRPGQGASYTIYF
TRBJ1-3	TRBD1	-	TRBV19	TGTGCCAGTAGTTCGACAGGGGGCGCTGGAAACACCATATATTTT	CASSSTGGAGNTIYF
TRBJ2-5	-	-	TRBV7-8	TGTGCCAGCAGCCCTAAACAGGGTGTTCGAGAGACCCAGTACTTC	CASSPKQGVRETQYF
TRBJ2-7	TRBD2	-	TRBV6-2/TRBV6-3	TGTGCCAGCAGTTACATAGCGGGAGGGCCGTTTAACGAGCAGTACTTC	CASSYIAGGPFNEQYF